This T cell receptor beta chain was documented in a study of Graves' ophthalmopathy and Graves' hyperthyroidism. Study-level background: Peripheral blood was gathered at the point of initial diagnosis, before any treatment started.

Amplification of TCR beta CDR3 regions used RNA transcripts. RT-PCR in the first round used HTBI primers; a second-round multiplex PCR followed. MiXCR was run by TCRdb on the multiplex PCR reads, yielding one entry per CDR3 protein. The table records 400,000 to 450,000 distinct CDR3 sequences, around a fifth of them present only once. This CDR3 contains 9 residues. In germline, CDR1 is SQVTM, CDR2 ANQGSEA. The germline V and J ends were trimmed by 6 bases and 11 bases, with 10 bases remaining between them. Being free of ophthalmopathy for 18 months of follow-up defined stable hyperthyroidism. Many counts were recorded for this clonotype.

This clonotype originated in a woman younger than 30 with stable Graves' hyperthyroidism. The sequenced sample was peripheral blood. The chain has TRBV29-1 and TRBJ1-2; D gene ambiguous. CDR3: CSVSRGYTF. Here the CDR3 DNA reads TGCAGCGTCTCCCGAGGGTACACCTTC.